A single TCR beta chain is shown here with its context. The data stem from a study of blood T cell repertoires in COVID-19. At the level of the study: PBMCs, B-cell-depleted T cells, or T cells were the source of the cDNA or gDNA that made up the material.

In the authors' methods: It was from reference gene primer amplification that nucleated cell counts were estimated. Assay: immunoSEQ multiplex PCR; the TCRdb copy retains only in-frame clones and omits some. V and J calls and clone size are those listed in that table; D and trimming were worked out from the DNA. The data hold more than 150,000 clones, with around 87% observed a single time. Source material: peripheral blood. The sequence was obtained from a man aged 35-49 years with active or convalescent COVID-19.

CDR3 loop: CASRQGNRDTQYF. CDR3 in DNA: TGTGCCAGCAGACAGGGGAATCGAGATACGCAGTATTTT. The chain links TRBV28 to TRBJ2-3, with 7 nucleotides matching TRBD1. This CDR3 is 13 amino acids long. V shed 6 bases, J shed 5 bases, and the junction held 5 bases outside the gene matches. Germline V gene data show CDR1 as MDHEN and CDR2 as SYDVKM.